This TCR beta chain was documented in a study of blood T cell repertoires in COVID-19. The wider study: T cells, B-cell-depleted T cells, or PBMCs provided the cDNA or gDNA that served as material.

V was pared by 4 bases and J by 8 bases, with 6 bases of the junction left unmatched. Looked up from germline, CDR1 is SGHRS and CDR2 is YFSETQ. The CDR3 runs 13 residues. Original analysis: Nucleated cell number was recorded as an estimate derived from reference gene primer amplification. Using immunoSEQ multiplex PCR, the repertoire was profiled, and TCRdb retains in-frame clones only, with some absent. V, J and clone size are taken as reported in that table, and D and trimming were inferred from the DNA itself. The sample has around 300,000 clones; around 81% are singletons. This rearrangement joins TRBV5-1 to TRBJ1-2; 9 nucleotides line up with TRBD1. The sequence derives from a woman aged 45-65 years with active or convalescent COVID-19. The material sequenced was peripheral blood. CDR3 sequence (DNA): TGCGCCAGCAGCCGGACAGGGGAACCCGGCTACACCTTC. Translating gives CASSRTGEPGYTF.